This TCR beta chain was captured in a study of control samples from healthy donors and cancer patients. This CDR3 contains 14 residues. The germline V and J ends were trimmed by 5 bases and 5 bases, with 16 bases remaining between them. Germline V CDR1 and CDR2: SGHAT, FQNNGV. The data were produced by immunoSEQ multiplex PCR, yet TCRdb's version contains in-frame clones alone and is incomplete. This table has 70,000 to 95,000 clones, 93% appearing once. Sequenced material: PBMCs. The chain employs TRBV11-2 and TRBJ2-7, with D possibly TRBD2 on 7 matching bases. This receptor was obtained from a middle-aged woman with lung cancer. DNA of the CDR3: TGTGCCAGCAGCCCGCCGGGGGGCCGCAACGAGCAGTACTTC. Translation: CASSPPGGRNEQYF.